The next 29 T cell receptor beta chains were all read from a single sample in a study of CD8+ T cells in alopecia areata. Treatment described: oral pan-JAK inhibitor, 5-10 mg twice daily. Extraction and reverse transcription of RNA yielded cDNA as the sequencing template. The table came from immunoSEQ multiplex PCR; TCRdb's copy has only in-frame clones and leaves some out. This sample has roughly 200,000 clones; roughly 50% occur once, and the top ten carry more than 10%. This specimen consisted of CD8+ T cells sorted from blood, obtained at week 24, from a patient treated with tofacitinib. All receptors derive from a human donor with alopecia areata.

The count of this clone is one. The chain carries TRBV30 and TRBJ1-2; tentative D call: TRBD1 (6 bases). The germline V gene encodes CDR1 GTSNPN and CDR2 SVGIG (reference sequence). CDR3 length: 13 amino acids. Trimming pared 8 bases from V and 6 bases from J, leaving 19 bases between. The DNA of the CDR3 is TGTGCCCGGGGTACAGGGACGAGGGATGGCTACACCTTC. This codes for CARGTGTRDGYTF. Full variable domain (rest looked up from reference TRBV30 and TRBJ1-2): SQTIHQWPATLVQPVGSPLSLECTVEGTSNPNLYWYRQAAGRGLQLLFYSVGIGQISSEVPQNLSASRPQDRQFILSSKKLLLSDSGFYLCARGTGTRDGYTFGSGTRLTVV.

The chain has TRBV30 and TRBJ1-4; no reliable D call. The CDR3 consists of 13 residues. Germline values: CDR1 GTSNPN, CDR2 SVGIG (reference sequence). V shed 1 base and J shed 7 bases, with 10 bases lying between them. The CDR3 bases are TGTGCCTGGAGTGAAGTTCGGGGTGAAAAACTGTTTTTT. This encodes CAWSEVRGEKLFF.

This clone showed up just a few times. The chain combines TRBV19 with TRBJ1-1; D gene ambiguous. Trimming removed 3 bases from V and 6 bases from J, with 14 bases in between. The germline V gene encodes CDR1 LNHDA and CDR2 SQIVND (reference sequence). The CDR3 sequence is 14 residues long. The CDR3 sequence is CASSMKWEGPEAFF. The CDR3 DNA reads as TGTGCCAGTAGTATGAAGTGGGAGGGCCCTGAAGCTTTCTTT.

This clone has only a few counts. The chain joins TRBV25-1 to TRBJ2-7; 7 bases map to TRBD2. V trimming: 2 bases; J trimming: 3 bases; junction bases outside the gene matches: 7. The CDR3 covers 15 residues. Germline V gives CDR1 MGHDK, CDR2 SYGVNS. The CDR3: CASSEGLAENYEQYF. The CDR3 nucleotides read TGTGCCAGCAGTGAAGGGCTAGCGGAAAACTACGAGCAGTACTTC.

This clone was counted a single time. The V gene is TRBV30, the J gene TRBJ2-3; 11 bases are a match to TRBD2. Looked up from germline, CDR1 is GTSNPN and CDR2 is SVGIG (reference sequence). The CDR3 contains 14 residues. V trimming: 7 bases; J trimming: 6 bases; junction bases outside the gene matches: 9. The CDR3 bases are TGTGCCTCCCGTACTAGCGGGGGTCCGGATACGCAGTATTTT. Translation gives CASRTSGGPDTQYF. Variable domain in full (rest from reference TRBV30 and TRBJ2-3): SQTIHQWPATLVQPVGSPLSLECTVEGTSNPNLYWYRQAAGRGLQLLFYSVGIGQISSEVPQNLSASRPQDRQFILSSKKLLLSDSGFYLCASRTSGGPDTQYFGPGTRLTVL.

This chain joins TRBV5-1 and TRBJ1-2, with TRBD1 identical over 9 bases. After removal of 5 bases from V and 3 bases from J, the junction contained 8 bases not matched to a gene. This CDR3 spans 15 amino acids. Germline V CDR1 and CDR2: SGHRS, YFSETQ. The CDR3 spells CASRAEDRGDYGYTF. The CDR3 DNA reads as TGCGCCAGCAGAGCAGAGGACAGGGGCGACTATGGCTACACCTTC.

In regard to this clone: The sample contains more than one DNA sequence encoding this CDR3. The chain has TRBV19 and TRBJ1-1, with D hard to call. Trimming removed 8 bases at V and 4 bases at J, with 11 bases between. Germline V CDR1 and CDR2: LNHDA, SQIVND (reference sequence). There are 12 residues in the CDR3. DNA of the CDR3: TGTGCCAGTTCCGACCGGGGCACTGAAGCTTTCTTT. This translates into CASSDRGTEAFF.

The J gene is TRBJ1-1, the V gene TRBV18; D is uncertain. Germline values: CDR1 KGHSH, CDR2 LQKENI. CDR3 length: 14 amino acids. Trimming cost V 0 bases and J 3 bases, with 8 bases left between them. The CDR3 sequence is CASSPPEGYTEAFF. The CDR3 DNA sequence: TGTGCCAGCTCACCACCGGAAGGATACACTGAAGCTTTCTTT.

The chain links TRBV29-1 to TRBJ2-2, with 7 positions matching TRBD2. V lost 1 base, J lost 8 bases, and 7 bases stayed unmatched. CDR1 and CDR2 from the germline V gene are SQVTM and ANQGSEA. The CDR3 contains 14 residues. The CDR3: CSVEAAGVYGELFF. CDR3 DNA: TGCAGCGTTGAAGCCGCGGGGGTGTATGGGGAGCTGTTTTTT.

The rearrangement joins TRBV4-3 to TRBJ2-7; D is undetermined. The CDR3 has 13 amino acids. V lost 0 bases, J lost 2 bases, and 5 bases lay in between. Germline assignment: CDR1 LGHNA and CDR2 YSLEER. The DNA for the CDR3 is TGCGCCAGCAGCCAAGATACGGCCTACGAGCAGTACTTC. Translation: CASSQDTAYEQYF.

V gene TRBV27 combines with J gene TRBJ2-1; D perhaps matches TRBD2 (6 bases). This CDR3 is built from 15 residues. Per the germline V gene, CDR1 is MNHEY and CDR2 is SMNVEV (reference sequence). Trimming took off 2 bases at V and 0 bases at J, with 8 bases between the two ends. The CDR3 nucleotides are TGTGCCAGCAGTTTAGGGGGGAGCTCCTACAATGAGCAGTTCTTC. Amino acid sequence: CASSLGGSSYNEQFF.

This chain uses TRBV27 with TRBJ2-1, with 8 bases aligning to TRBD1. With V trimmed by 2 bases and J by 6 bases, 3 bases remained unmatched. The germline CDR1 and CDR2 sequences are MNHEY and SMNVEV (reference sequence). The CDR3 contains 14 residues. DNA of the CDR3: TGTGCCAGCAGTTTAAGGCAGGGGGCCAATGAGCAGTTCTTC. Amino acid sequence: CASSLRQGANEQFF.

This clone was detected only a few times. The rearrangement uses TRBV4-3 and TRBJ2-2; D remains unclear. V lost 1 base and J 7 bases, leaving 7 bases between the germline ends. The germline V gene has CDR1 LGHNA and CDR2 YSLEER. The CDR3 consists of 13 residues. The CDR3 reads CASSQVGGGELFF. CDR3 nucleotide sequence: TGCGCCAGCAGCCAAGTAGGCGGCGGGGAGCTGTTTTTT.

This clone has only a few counts. V usage is TRBV13 and J usage is TRBJ2-7, with 7 bases lining up with TRBD2. CDR1 PRHDT and CDR2 FYEKMQ come from the germline V gene (reference sequence). V trimming: 4 bases; J trimming: 2 bases; junction bases outside the gene matches: 8. This CDR3 is built from 15 residues. CDR3 DNA sequence: TGTGCCAGCAGCTCGCGGCTAGCGGACACCTACGAGCAGTACTTC. Amino acids: CASSSRLADTYEQYF.

This clone was seen a handful of times. The chain is built from TRBV29-1 and TRBJ1-1; D is undetermined. V was cut by 6 bases and J by 8 bases, with 10 bases left in between. Germline lookup yields CDR1 SQVTM and CDR2 ANQGSEA. The CDR3 has 10 residues. CDR3 nucleotide sequence: TGCAGCGTGGTACAGAGGGAAGCTTTCTTT. Amino acids: CSVVQREAFF.

This clone turned up a few times. V and J are TRBV7-9 and TRBJ1-2, with a possible D match to TRBD1 (6 bases). Trimming removed 4 bases at V and 4 bases at J, with 10 bases between. The CDR3 has 13 residues. Germline V gene sequence: CDR1 SEHNR, CDR2 FQNEAQ (reference sequence). CDR3 region: CASSSDRSYGYTF. Here the CDR3 DNA reads TGTGCCAGCAGCTCGGACAGAAGCTATGGCTACACCTTC.

V usage is TRBV29-1 and J usage is TRBJ2-3; possible D gene TRBD2, 7 bases. The CDR3 consists of 11 residues. Germline CDR1 is SQVTM and CDR2 is ANQGSEA. The V end was cut by 4 bases, the J end by 13 bases, with 15 bases between. CDR3: CSVVSRGGEYF. The CDR3 nucleotides are TGCAGCGTTGTTTCGAGGGGGGGGGAGTATTTT.

The chain combines TRBV30 with TRBJ1-2, with unresolved D. In germline, CDR1 is GTSNPN, CDR2 SVGIG (reference sequence). Trimming shortened V by 4 bases and J by 1 base, and 13 bases separated the two germline ends. The CDR3 extends over 14 amino acids. The CDR3 bases are TGTGCCTGGAATCCAGGTGGAGTTAACTATGGCTACACCTTC. Protein sequence: CAWNPGGVNYGYTF.

The chain is built from TRBV19 and TRBJ1-5; D is uncertain. This CDR3 contains 14 residues. Germline assignment: CDR1 LNHDA and CDR2 SQIVND (reference sequence). Trimming removed 5 bases from V and 1 base from J, with 9 bases in between. The CDR3 is CASSDVGSNQPQHF. CDR3 coding DNA: TGTGCCAGTAGTGATGTGGGGAGCAATCAGCCCCAGCATTTT.

The chain employs TRBV9 and TRBJ1-5; D unclear. Germline loops: CDR1 SGDLS, CDR2 YYNGEE. V was clipped by 0 bases and J by 1 base, with 14 bases between them. The CDR3 loop spans 17 amino acids. For the CDR3, the DNA is TGTGCCAGCAGCGTAGGATTTGAGGTGGGGAGCAATCAGCCCCAGCATTTT. Translating it yields CASSVGFEVGSNQPQHF.

This clone has a handful of counts. The chain recombines TRBV29-1 with TRBJ1-2, with TRBD1 as a possible D gene (6 bases). Per the germline V gene, CDR1 is SQVTM and CDR2 is ANQGSEA. Trimming cost V 6 bases and J 8 bases, with 22 bases left between them. The CDR3 loop spans 14 amino acids. The CDR3 DNA reads as TGCAGCGTCTTCACAACCGGGATCACAGGGGGCTACACCTTC. It is translated as CSVFTTGITGGYTF.

A note on this clone: It is likely a read error, because the conserved phenylalanine at the end of the CDR3 is missing. It is unclear where the CDR3 begins or ends on the DNA, so no DNA is shown, and the CDR3 is as TCRdb lists it. The chain carries TRBV29-1 and TRBJ1-1. Germline loops: CDR1 SQVTM, CDR2 ANQGSEA. The CDR3 region is 10 residues in length, termini included. This chain's CDR3 is CSVSGTLLPL.

This clone was found a few times. As DNA, the CDR3 is TGTGCCATCAGAGAACCTCAGGGAGAGACCCAGTACTTC. Protein product: CAIREPQGETQYF. The gene calls are TRBV10-3 and TRBJ2-5; possibly TRBD1 for D (5 bases). Deletions cut 6 bases from V and 4 bases from J, with 12 bases between. The germline gives CDR1 ENHRY, CDR2 SYGVKD. This CDR3 has 13 residues.

The chain uses TRBV15 and TRBJ1-2; D remains unclear. Looked up from germline, CDR1 is LNHNV and CDR2 is YYDKDF (reference sequence). The CDR3 runs to 15 residues. V lost 0 bases and J 4 bases, leaving 12 bases between the germline ends. As DNA, the CDR3 is TGTGCCACCAGCAGAGATCTGGGGTCGACCTATGGCTACACCTTC. It encodes CATSRDLGSTYGYTF.

The CDR3 reads CASRFIGNRVGELFF. In nucleotides, the CDR3 is TGCGCCAGCAGGTTCATAGGGAACAGGGTCGGGGAGCTGTTTTTT. The gene calls are TRBV4-1 and TRBJ2-2, with D possibly TRBD1 on 6 matching bases. Germline CDR1 reads MGHRA; CDR2 reads YSYEKL. There are 15 residues in the CDR3. V was clipped by 6 bases and J by 7 bases, with 18 bases between them.

The chain is built from TRBV30 and TRBJ2-7; TRBD1 matches at 7 bases. Germline loops: CDR1 GTSNPN, CDR2 SVGIG (reference sequence). The CDR3 has 14 residues. After removal of 4 bases from V and 5 bases from J, the junction contained 11 bases not matched to a gene. CDR3 nucleotides: TGTGCCTGGACCTCGGGACAGAGGTCGGACGAGCAGTACTTC. Translated: CAWTSGQRSDEQYF.

The CDR3 reads CASSYLGREFF. CDR3 nucleotides: TGTGCCAGCAGTTACTTAGGCAGGGAGTTCTTC. This rearrangement joins TRBV6-5 to TRBJ2-1, with D possibly being TRBD1 (5 bases). From germline, CDR1 is MNHEY and CDR2 SVGAGI. Trimming took off 1 base at V and 14 bases at J, with 9 bases between the two ends. The CDR3 length is 11 residues.

This clone appeared a few times. J is TRBJ2-1 and V is TRBV19, with unresolved D. Trimming shortened V by 1 base and J by 8 bases, and 9 bases separated the two germline ends. Germline assignment: CDR1 LNHDA and CDR2 SQIVND (reference sequence). This CDR3 comprises 13 residues. Written as DNA, the CDR3 is TGTGCCAGTAGTATAGGGAGTGGGGATGAGCAGTTCTTC. The encoded protein is CASSIGSGDEQFF.

The rearrangement links TRBV6-1 to TRBJ1-1; TRBD1 matches at 9 bases. V dropped 2 bases and J dropped 6; count of bases not matched to a gene: 1. CDR1 and CDR2 from the germline V gene are MNHNS and SASEGT. The CDR3 has 13 amino acids. CDR3 nucleotides: TGTGCCAGCAGTGAAACAGGGGGCCCTGAAGCTTTCTTT. This encodes CASSETGGPEAFF.